These 32 T cell receptor beta chains share one sample of origin, sequenced in a study of T cells after yellow fever vaccination. In TCRdb, the 5' RACE reads were re-called with MiXCR into one record per CDR3 protein. The table lists 70,000 or so distinct CDR3 sequences, under 9.5% of them singletons. The starting material was CD8+ T cells sorted from PBMCs, obtained 9 to 10 days after the first yellow fever vaccination. The receptors come from a man aged 18 to 30 who received the YFV17D yellow fever vaccine.

Ten or more counts support this clonotype. The rearrangement links TRBV11-2 to TRBJ2-3; no definite D call. Germline values: CDR1 SGHAT, CDR2 FQNNGV. The CDR3 runs 16 residues. The germline V and J ends were trimmed by 5 bases and 2 bases, with 17 bases remaining between them. CDR3 residues: CASSPLLAESTDTQYF. The CDR3 DNA reads TGTGCCAGCAGCCCCCTACTCGCGGAGTCCACAGATACGCAGTATTTT. The full variable domain, with the rest looked up from reference TRBV11-2 and TRBJ2-3, is EAGVAQSPRYKIIEKRQSVAFWCNPISGHATLYWYQQILGQGPKLLIQFQNNGVVDDSQLPKDRFSAERLKGVDSTLKIQPAKLEDSAVYLCASSPLLAESTDTQYFGPGTRLTVL.

This clonotype was found many times. The chain combines TRBV2 with TRBJ1-1; 7 bases match TRBD1. CDR3 length: 13 amino acids. J gave up 6 bases and V 6 bases, and 7 bases lay outside the gene matches. From germline, CDR1 is SNHLY and CDR2 FYNNEI. CDR3 DNA sequence: TGTGCCAGCAGGCAGGGGGTCGTCGCTGAAGCTTTCTTT. Its protein product is CASRQGVVAEAFF.

The sample holds many counts of this clonotype. The genes are TRBV29-1 and TRBJ2-1, with 9 bases that match TRBD2. Germline CDR1 reads SQVTM; CDR2 reads ANQGSEA. The J segment lost 7 bases and the V segment lost 3 bases, leaving 10 bases of the junction unmatched. The CDR3 contains 15 residues. The CDR3 sequence: CSVEAGRGGLNEQFF. CDR3 in DNA: TGCAGCGTTGAGGCGGGGCGGGGGGGCCTGAATGAGCAGTTCTTC.

This clonotype came up many times. The chain joins TRBV27 to TRBJ2-7; 9 bases match TRBD1. Trimming took 5 bases from V and 4 from J; bases not matched to a gene: 6. Germline V gene sequence: CDR1 MNHEY, CDR2 SMNVEV (reference sequence). The CDR3 is made up of 14 amino acids. The CDR3 protein is CASSPGQGKYEQYV. For the CDR3, the DNA is TGTGCCAGCAGTCCTGGACAGGGGAAGTACGAGCAGTACGTC.

This clonotype was recorded at least ten times. The genes are TRBV12-3 or TRBV12-4 and TRBJ2-7, with D maybe TRBD2 (5 bases). Trimming stripped 5 bases from V and 5 bases from J, with 13 bases between. This CDR3 region has 13 residues. The CDR3 here is CASSRDWKHEQYF. CDR3 nucleotide sequence: TGTGCCAGCAGTCGGGATTGGAAGCACGAGCAGTACTTC.

This clonotype was picked up many times. This rearrangement joins TRBV5-1 to TRBJ2-1; 8 nucleotides line up with TRBD1. Germline values: CDR1 SGHRS, CDR2 YFSETQ. The CDR3 is 15 amino acids. V lost 4 bases and J lost 7; bases outside the gene matches: 10. CDR3 in amino acids: CASSGGQGVTNEQFF. In DNA, the CDR3 is TGCGCCAGCAGCGGAGGACAGGGCGTGACGAATGAGCAGTTCTTC.

This clonotype was counted at least ten times. The chain has TRBV10-3 and TRBJ2-1; D unresolved. The CDR3 consists of 12 residues. Germline CDR1 reads ENHRY; CDR2 reads SYGVKD. V was pared by 0 bases and J by 10 bases, with 7 bases between. The CDR3 here is CAISESEYEQFF. In DNA form, the CDR3 reads TGTGCCATCAGTGAGTCGGAATACGAGCAGTTCTTC.

This clonotype was picked up many times. V and J are TRBV5-5 and TRBJ2-7; D is unclear. Germline V lookup: CDR1 SGHKS, CDR2 YYEKEE (reference sequence). V was pared by 1 base and J by 5 bases, with 10 bases between. CDR3 length equals 13 residues. This chain's CDR3 is CASSLWVNHEQYF. Here the CDR3 DNA reads TGTGCCAGCAGCTTGTGGGTGAACCACGAGCAGTACTTC. The full variable domain, rest sourced from reference TRBV5-5 and TRBJ2-7, is DAGVTQSPTHLIKTRGQQVTLRCSPISGHKSVSWYQQVLGQGPQFIFQYYEKEERGRGNFPDRFSARQFPNYSSELNVNALLLGDSALYLCASSLWVNHEQYFGPGTRLTVT.

This clonotype has a handful of counts. The V call is TRBV27, the J call TRBJ2-1, with D unclear. The CDR3 spans 13 residues. CDR1 and CDR2 from the germline V gene are MNHEY and SMNVEV (reference sequence). V was shortened by 6 bases and J by 0 bases, with 6 bases between the two germline ends. The CDR3 DNA is TGTGCCAGCAGGGCAGACTCCTACAATGAGCAGTTCTTC. It specifies CASRADSYNEQFF.

In its sample, this clonotype was seen many times. The genes are TRBV4-1 and TRBJ1-1; tentative D call: TRBD1 (5 bases). The ends were cut back, 3 bases at V and 4 bases at J, with 12 bases in the middle. This CDR3 region has 14 residues. CDR1 and CDR2 (germline): MGHRA, YSYEKL. As DNA, the CDR3 is TGCGCCAGCAGCCAGGAAGAAGGGGCCACTGAAGCTTTCTTT. It encodes CASSQEEGATEAFF.

This clonotype was observed many times. The rearrangement uses TRBV3-1 and TRBJ2-1; the match to TRBD2 covers 8 bases. Germline CDR1 reads LGHDT; CDR2 reads YNNKEL (reference sequence). V trimming: 0 bases; J trimming: 8 bases; junction bases outside the gene matches: 9. The CDR3 runs to 16 residues. CDR3 DNA: TGTGCCAGCAGCCAAGAGGGCGGGGGGCCGGGCGATGAGCAGTTCTTC. This gives the protein CASSQEGGGPGDEQFF.

This chain uses TRBV4-3 with TRBJ2-2; tentatively, D is TRBD2 (5 bases). CDR1 is LGHNA, CDR2 YSLEER, per germline. This CDR3 is 14 amino acids long. Trimming stripped 4 bases from V and 4 bases from J, with 10 bases between. This CDR3 is CASSPARGTGELFF. The CDR3 DNA sequence: TGCGCCAGCAGCCCAGCACGGGGCACCGGGGAGCTGTTTTTT.

V usage is TRBV18 and J usage is TRBJ2-3; TRBD1 agrees at 7 bases. Germline trimming cut 4 bases from V and 3 bases from J; bases unmatched to any gene: 10. Germline-derived CDR1 and CDR2 are KGHSH and LQKENI. There are 16 residues in the CDR3. DNA for the CDR3: TGTGCCAGCTCACGCTCCCGGGACAGATATACAGATACGCAGTATTTT. Amino acid sequence: CASSRSRDRYTDTQYF.

The sample holds a few counts of this clonotype. V gene TRBV10-3 combines with J gene TRBJ2-5, with D perhaps matching TRBD2 (5 bases). In germline, CDR1 is ENHRY, CDR2 SYGVKD. The V and J ends lost 8 bases and 5 bases respectively, with 18 bases between them. The CDR3 is 14 amino acids. As DNA, the CDR3 is TGTGCCATCGGAACCGTCGCCGGCGGGGAGACCCAGTACTTC. Protein product: CAIGTVAGGETQYF.

There are a few counts of this clonotype. J is TRBJ1-2 and V is TRBV24-1, with TRBD1 as a possible D gene (5 bases). Between the trimmed V and J ends, which lost 4 bases and 3 bases, there was a span of 11 bases. The CDR3 is made up of 14 amino acids. CDR1 and CDR2 from the germline V gene are KGHDR and SFDVKD. The CDR3 region is CATSDGANDYGYTF. The DNA of the CDR3 is TGTGCCACCAGTGACGGGGCCAACGACTATGGCTACACCTTC.

This clonotype was recorded at least ten times. The chain combines TRBV10-3 with TRBJ2-3; 10 positions match TRBD2. Trimming cost V 10 bases and J 2 bases; bases outside gene matches: 9. The CDR3 sequence is 15 residues long. CDR1 is ENHRY, CDR2 SYGVKD, per germline. The CDR3 DNA reads TGTGCCAGCACAAAGACTAGCGGGCTCACAGATACGCAGTATTTT. This encodes CASTKTSGLTDTQYF.

The rearrangement uses TRBV7-2 and TRBJ2-7; the D call may be TRBD1 or TRBD2 (5 bases each). CDR3 length: 14 residues. Trimming left V 0 bases short and J 3 bases short, with 9 bases between. The V gene's germline CDR1 is SGHTA and CDR2 FQGNSA. CDR3 DNA sequence: TGTGCCAGCAGCTTAGCGTGGGGGATCTACGAGCAGTACGTC. It translates to CASSLAWGIYEQYV.

The chain joins TRBV6-5 to TRBJ2-7; D is uncertain. Trimming removed 0 bases at V and 5 bases at J, with 11 bases between. CDR3 length: 14 amino acids. From germline, CDR1 is MNHEY and CDR2 SVGAGI. The CDR3 DNA is TGTGCCAGCAGTTACTCGACCACCGCTGACGAGCAGTACGTC. It encodes CASSYSTTADEQYV.

V usage is TRBV7-2 and J usage is TRBJ2-7, with D tentatively TRBD1 (6 bases). The germline gives CDR1 SGHTA, CDR2 FQGNSA. Trimming stripped 2 bases from V and 6 bases from J, with 11 bases between. The CDR3 runs to 13 residues. The CDR3 reads CASSLLGAGEQYF. CDR3 sequence (DNA): TGTGCCAGCAGCTTATTGGGGGCCGGCGAGCAGTACTTC. Full variable domain (rest looked up from reference TRBV7-2 and TRBJ2-7): GAGVSQSPSNKVTEKGKDVELRCDPISGHTALYWYRQSLGQGLEFLIYFQGNSAPDKSGLPSDRFSAERTGGSVSTLTIQRTQQEDSAVYLCASSLLGAGEQYFGPGTRLTVT.

Regarding this clonotype: This clone may be a read error of a much larger clone one base away. The gene calls are TRBV5-5 and TRBJ2-3; TRBD2 agrees at 10 bases. CDR3 length: 16 residues. Germline CDR1 is SGHKS and CDR2 is YYEKEE (reference sequence). In nucleotides, the CDR3 is TGTGCCAGCAGCCCTCTAGCGGGGGACCTCACACATACGCAGTATTTT. It codes for CASSPLAGDLTHTQYF. The whole variable domain, remainder taken from reference TRBV5-5 and TRBJ2-3, is DAGVTQSPTHLIKTRGQQVTLRCSPISGHKSVSWYQQVLGQGPQFIFQYYEKEERGRGNFPDRFSARQFPNYSSELNVNALLLGDSALYLCASSPLAGDLTHTQYFGPGTRLTVL.

This clonotype has just a few counts. This chain connects TRBV6-2 or TRBV6-3 to TRBJ2-5, with TRBD2 matching 8 bases. This CDR3 region has 14 residues. The trim removed 2 bases at V and 4 bases at J, leaving 3 bases unmatched. Germline CDR1 MNHEY, CDR2 SVGEGT. CDR3 nucleotides: TGTGCCAGCAGTTACGACCGGGAGGGAGAGACCCAGTACTTC. Its protein is CASSYDREGETQYF.

The table lists this clonotype with many counts. This sequence joins TRBV20-1 and TRBJ2-7, with 7 bases aligning to TRBD1. The V gene's germline CDR1 is DFQATT and CDR2 SNEGSKA (reference sequence). The CDR3 is 14 amino acids. With 6 bases clipped from V and 1 base from J, the junction kept 9 bases outside the gene matches. DNA for the CDR3: TGCAGTGCCGTGACAGGGTACCAGTCCTACGAGCAGTACGTC. Protein product: CSAVTGYQSYEQYV.

This clonotype has at least ten counts. This chain joins TRBV10-2 and TRBJ2-5; TRBD1 matches at 7 bases. Germline V gene data show CDR1 as WSHSY and CDR2 as SAAADI. This CDR3 has 10 amino acids. V was clipped by 10 bases and J by 7 bases; unmatched bases: 3. The CDR3 nucleotides read TGCGCCACCCGACAGGGGACCCAGTACTTC. Translating it yields CATRQGTQYF.

This clonotype was found many times. The chain recombines TRBV18 with TRBJ2-2; no clear D gene. The germline V gene encodes CDR1 KGHSH and CDR2 LQKENI. CDR3 size: 12 residues. Trimming removed 0 bases at V and 6 bases at J, with 2 bases between. The CDR3 region is CASSPPPGELFF. The CDR3 DNA follows: TGTGCCAGCTCACCACCCCCCGGGGAGCTGTTTTTT.

This clonotype has a handful of counts. The chain joins TRBV7-3 to TRBJ2-1; D perhaps matches TRBD2 (5 bases). The CDR3 sequence is 14 residues long. V was pared by 1 base and J by 9 bases, with 13 bases between. CDR1 and CDR2 from the germline V gene are SGHTA and FQGTGA. CDR3 sequence reads: CASSLIGLGGEQFF. The DNA of the CDR3 is TGTGCCAGCAGCTTAATAGGGCTTGGAGGTGAGCAGTTCTTC.

This clonotype was seen at least ten times. The chain links TRBV29-1 to TRBJ2-1; possibly TRBD1 or TRBD2 for D (5 bases each). The germline V and J ends were trimmed by 6 bases and 10 bases, with 16 bases remaining between them. The CDR3 extends over 12 amino acids. CDR1 SQVTM and CDR2 ANQGSEA come from the germline V gene. The CDR3 loop reads CSVPWRGAEQFF. CDR3 DNA: TGCAGCGTCCCGTGGAGAGGGGCGGAGCAGTTCTTC.

This chain connects TRBV25-1 to TRBJ2-3, with D perhaps matching TRBD1 or TRBD2 (5 bases each). Deletions cut 2 bases from V and 2 bases from J, with 17 bases between. The CDR3 has 17 residues. The germline V gene has CDR1 MGHDK and CDR2 SYGVNS. CDR3 region: CASSEGGGLRATDTQYF. As DNA, the CDR3 is TGTGCCAGCAGTGAAGGGGGTGGGCTGCGAGCCACAGATACGCAGTATTTT.

This clonotype was seen a handful of times. V and J are TRBV5-1 and TRBJ2-7, with TRBD1 matching over 8 bases. CDR1 is SGHRS, CDR2 YFSETQ, per germline. The junction had 18 bases not matched to a gene; V was cut back by 3 bases and J by 7 bases. The CDR3 consists of 17 residues. The CDR3 is CASSSLLAGTGSLEQYF. In nucleotides, the CDR3 is TGCGCCAGCAGCTCCCTACTGGCCGGGACAGGTTCCCTAGAGCAGTACTTC.

This clonotype was detected ten times or more. J is TRBJ1-5 and V is TRBV12-3 or TRBV12-4; tentative D call: TRBD1 (6 bases). V gave up 3 bases and J gave up 7 bases, with 13 bases separating them. The CDR3 is 14 amino acids. The CDR3 DNA follows: TGTGCCAGCAGTTTGTCAGGGGCAAGGCAGCCCCAGCATTTT. Protein product: CASSLSGARQPQHF.

In this sample, this clonotype turned up once. The rearrangement uses TRBV25-1 and TRBJ2-2; 11 positions agree with TRBD1. The CDR3 totals 17 residues. The V gene's germline CDR1 is MGHDK and CDR2 SYGVNS. Losses at the gene ends were 4 bases for V and 2 bases for J; bases not matched to a gene: 6. CDR3 nucleotide sequence: TGTGCCAGCAGTGGAAGGACAGGGGGCCCAAACACCGGGGAGCTGTTTTTT. It translates to CASSGRTGGPNTGELFF. The full variable domain, with the rest looked up from reference TRBV25-1 and TRBJ2-2, is EADIYQTPRYLVIGTGKKITLECSQTMGHDKMYWYQQDPGMELHLIHYSYGVNSTEKGDLSSESTVSRIRTEHFPLTLESARPSHTSQYLCASSGRTGGPNTGELFFGEGSRLTVL.

The table lists this clonotype with many counts. In nucleotides, the CDR3 is TGTGCCACCAGTGATTTCCAGGGCAGCAATGAGCAGTTCTTC. As protein: CATSDFQGSNEQFF. The chain couples TRBV24-1 to TRBJ2-1, with TRBD1 as a possible D gene (5 bases). V lost 1 base and J 6 bases, leaving 9 bases between the germline ends. Per germline, CDR1 KGHDR and CDR2 SFDVKD. CDR3 length equals 14 residues.

This clonotype came up many times. V is TRBV28 and J is TRBJ2-7, with TRBD2 matching over 7 bases. J lost 3 bases, V lost 8 bases, and 10 bases had no gene match. The CDR3 totals 14 residues. Germline assignment: CDR1 MDHEN and CDR2 SYDVKM. The CDR3 spells CASGGGESRYEQYV. CDR3 DNA: TGTGCCAGCGGTGGGGGGGAATCGCGCTACGAGCAGTACGTC.